Below are 7 T cell receptor beta chains sequenced from a single sample in a study of T cell responses to AZD1222 COVID-19 vaccine. Produced via immunoSEQ multiplex PCR; TCRdb's table is partial and in-frame only. The profile shows 140,000 to 150,000 clones, 80% to 90% of them singletons. Sample: peripheral blood, taken on day 0 of AZD1222 vaccination. Receptors originate from an adult in good health.

The chain joins TRBV19 to TRBJ1-5; 10 positions match TRBD1. J gave up 7 bases and V 4 bases, and 7 bases lay outside the gene matches. CDR3 size: 15 residues. CDR1 is LNHDA, CDR2 SQIVND, per germline (reference sequence). CDR3 bases: TGTGCCAGTAGTACCGACAGGGGGCTGAGGCAGCCCCAGCATTTT. Translating it yields CASSTDRGLRQPQHF.

The V call is TRBV5-4, the J call TRBJ2-7; 7 bases map to TRBD2. Germline CDR1 and CDR2: SGHNT and YYREEE (reference sequence). The CDR3 sequence is 16 residues long. Trimming cost V 2 bases and J 0 bases; bases outside gene matches: 8. The CDR3 nucleotides read TGTGCCAGCAGCTTCCTCACTAGCGCGAGCTCCTACGAGCAGTACTTC. Its protein is CASSFLTSASSYEQYF.

The chain has TRBV7-9 and TRBJ2-3, with 8 positions matching TRBD2. V gave up 10 bases and J gave up 4 bases; unmatched junction bases: 16. Germline V gene lookup returns CDR1 SEHNR and CDR2 FQNEAQ (reference sequence). There are 16 residues in the CDR3. The CDR3 bases are TGTGCCACCAACGAAATGCGGGAGGTTCGGGCAGATACGCAGTATTTT. Protein product: CATNEMREVRADTQYF.

This chain links TRBV19 with TRBJ1-5; a weak D match, TRBD1 (5 bases). V was shortened by 0 bases and J by 4 bases, with 19 bases between the two germline ends. This CDR3 is built from 18 residues. Germline CDR1 LNHDA, CDR2 SQIVND (reference sequence). CDR3 sequence (DNA): TGTGCCAGTAGTATAGAGGGGGGGGAGATCAGGTCGAATCAGCCCCAGCATTTT. This encodes CASSIEGGEIRSNQPQHF.

The chain is built from TRBV5-6 and TRBJ2-5; D call uncertain. Germline loops: CDR1 SGHDT, CDR2 YYEEEE. V was shortened by 0 bases and J by 0 bases, with 9 bases between the two germline ends. This CDR3 is built from 15 residues. CDR3 bases: TGTGCCAGCAGCTTGGGACGGATGTACCAAGAGACCCAGTACTTC. Translated, it gives CASSLGRMYQETQYF.

This chain connects TRBV28 to TRBJ1-5; the match to TRBD1 covers 7 bases. Germline CDR1 is MDHEN and CDR2 is SYDVKM. This CDR3 comprises 15 residues. Unmatched junction bases numbered 5, after V lost 1 base and J lost 5 bases. The CDR3 DNA reads as TGTGCCAGCAGTTTATTTCGGGACAGCTATCAGCCCCAGCATTTT. This codes for CASSLFRDSYQPQHF.

J is TRBJ1-1 and V is TRBV7-9, with unresolved D. The germline CDR1 and CDR2 sequences are SEHNR and FQNEAQ (reference sequence). The V end was cut by 4 bases, the J end by 3 bases, with 9 bases between. This CDR3 has 13 residues. The CDR3 DNA sequence: TGTGCCAGCAGCTCTCTCAGCGACACTGAAGCTTTCTTT. Protein: CASSSLSDTEAFF. The whole variable domain, filled in from reference TRBV7-9 and TRBJ1-1, reads DTGVSQNPRHKITKRGQNVTFRCDPISEHNRLYWYRQTLGQGPEFLTYFQNEAQLEKSRLLSDRFSAERPKGSFSTLEIQRTEQGDSAMYLCASSSLSDTEAFFGQGTRLTVV.